This TCR beta chain was sequenced during a study of cytomegalovirus exposure and HLA in healthy donors. In the study overall: Among approximately 390 genotyped donors, 65% to 90% fell in the Caucasian-associated ancestry cluster.

Study results and limitations: Sequencing depth roughly uniform across donors was assumed in presence/absence analyses. A missense DCLRE1C variant was associated with V- and J-gene trimming of TCR beta chains in a later analysis, and an independent cohort replicated the association.

As concerns this clone: Its antigen is unknown. A read error is likely, as this CDR3 ends without the conserved phenylalanine or tryptophan.

60 Vbeta and 13 Jbeta primers were used in PCR. As processed by the authors: Later analysis identified roughly 82 million unique TCR beta chains, about 10 million shared. Assay used: immunoSEQ multiplex PCR; TCRdb lists only in-frame clones, some missing. V, J and clone size are those of that table, while D and trimming were read from the DNA. The sample has tens of thousands of clones, just under 80% seen once. Trimming cost V 5 bases and J 3 bases, with 5 bases left between them. The CDR3 totals 11 residues. In germline, CDR1 is SEHNR, CDR2 FQNEAQ (reference sequence). This rearrangement joins TRBV7-9 to TRBJ2-7; D uncertain. This clonotype originated in a male donor in good health and CMV-seropositive. Specimen: PBMCs. The CDR3 sequence is CASSPYYEQYL. Written as DNA, the CDR3 is TGTGCCAGCAGCCCATACTACGAGCAGTACCTC.